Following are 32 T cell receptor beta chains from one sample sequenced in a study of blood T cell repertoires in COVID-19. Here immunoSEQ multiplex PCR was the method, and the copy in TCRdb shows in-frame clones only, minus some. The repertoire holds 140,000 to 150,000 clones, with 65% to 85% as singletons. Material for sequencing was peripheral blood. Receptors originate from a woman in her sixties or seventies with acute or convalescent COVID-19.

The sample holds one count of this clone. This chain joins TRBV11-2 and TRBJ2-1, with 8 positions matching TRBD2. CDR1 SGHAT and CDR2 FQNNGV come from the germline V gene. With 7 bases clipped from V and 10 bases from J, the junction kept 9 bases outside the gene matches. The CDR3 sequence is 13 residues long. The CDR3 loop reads CASNREGRQEQFF. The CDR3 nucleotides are TGTGCCAGCAATCGGGAGGGCCGTCAGGAGCAGTTCTTC. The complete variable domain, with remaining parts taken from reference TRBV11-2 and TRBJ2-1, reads EAGVAQSPRYKIIEKRQSVAFWCNPISGHATLYWYQQILGQGPKLLIQFQNNGVVDDSQLPKDRFSAERLKGVDSTLKIQPAKLEDSAVYLCASNREGRQEQFFGPGTRLTVL.

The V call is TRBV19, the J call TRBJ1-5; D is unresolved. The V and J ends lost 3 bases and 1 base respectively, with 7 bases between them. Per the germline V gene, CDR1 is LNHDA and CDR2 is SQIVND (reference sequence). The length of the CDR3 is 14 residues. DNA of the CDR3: TGTGCCAGTAGTATTTTCAGGAGCAATCAGCCCCAGCATTTT. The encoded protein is CASSIFRSNQPQHF.

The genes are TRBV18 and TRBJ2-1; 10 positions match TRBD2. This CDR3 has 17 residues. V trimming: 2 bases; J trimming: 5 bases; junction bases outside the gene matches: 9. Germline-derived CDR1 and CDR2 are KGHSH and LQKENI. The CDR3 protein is CASSPRASGSINNEQFF. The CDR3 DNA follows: TGTGCCAGCTCACCAAGGGCTAGCGGGAGCATAAACAATGAGCAGTTCTTC.

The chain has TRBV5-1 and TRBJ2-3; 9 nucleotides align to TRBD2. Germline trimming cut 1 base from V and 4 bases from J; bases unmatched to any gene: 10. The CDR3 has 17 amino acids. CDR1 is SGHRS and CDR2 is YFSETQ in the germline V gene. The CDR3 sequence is CASSLQWSGRTPDTQYF. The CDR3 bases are TGCGCCAGCAGCTTGCAATGGAGCGGGAGGACCCCAGATACGCAGTATTTT.

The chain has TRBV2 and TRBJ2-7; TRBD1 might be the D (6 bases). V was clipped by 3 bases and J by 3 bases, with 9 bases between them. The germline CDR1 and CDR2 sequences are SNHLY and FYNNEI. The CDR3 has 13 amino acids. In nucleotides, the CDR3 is TGTGCCAGCAGTGACCGGACAGTCTACGAGCAGTACTTC. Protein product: CASSDRTVYEQYF.

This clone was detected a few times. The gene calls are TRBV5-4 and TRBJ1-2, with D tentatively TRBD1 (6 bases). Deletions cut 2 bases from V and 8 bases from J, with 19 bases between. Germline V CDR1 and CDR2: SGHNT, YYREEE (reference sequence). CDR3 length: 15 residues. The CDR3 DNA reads TGTGCCAGCAGCTTCTTGGTGGGGGCGAATGAGGGCTACACCTTC. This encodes CASSFLVGANEGYTF.

CDR3 sequence: CASSSITGTGTYGYTF. The CDR3 region has the DNA TGTGCCAGCAGTTCTATTACCGGGACAGGAACATATGGCTACACCTTC. The rearrangement uses TRBV27 and TRBJ1-2; 8 nucleotides agree with TRBD1. CDR3 length: 16 residues. The V gene end was trimmed by 4 bases and the J gene end by 5 bases; junction bases not matched to a gene: 12. The V gene's germline CDR1 is MNHEY and CDR2 SMNVEV (reference sequence).

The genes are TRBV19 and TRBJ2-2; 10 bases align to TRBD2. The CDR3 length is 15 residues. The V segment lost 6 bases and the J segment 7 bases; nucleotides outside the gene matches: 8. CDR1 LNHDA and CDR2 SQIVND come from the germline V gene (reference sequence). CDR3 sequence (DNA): TGTGCCAGTAGGGCTAGCGGGAGTGGCATCGGGGAGCTGTTTTTT. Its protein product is CASRASGSGIGELFF.

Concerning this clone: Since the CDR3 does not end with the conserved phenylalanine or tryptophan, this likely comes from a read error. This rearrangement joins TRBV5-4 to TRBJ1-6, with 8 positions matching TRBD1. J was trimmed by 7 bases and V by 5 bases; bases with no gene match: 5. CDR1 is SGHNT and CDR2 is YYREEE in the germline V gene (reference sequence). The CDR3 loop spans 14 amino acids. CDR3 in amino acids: CASRPGGGNSPLHL. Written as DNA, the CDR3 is TGTGCCAGCAGACCAGGGGGCGGGAATTCACCCCTCCACCTT.

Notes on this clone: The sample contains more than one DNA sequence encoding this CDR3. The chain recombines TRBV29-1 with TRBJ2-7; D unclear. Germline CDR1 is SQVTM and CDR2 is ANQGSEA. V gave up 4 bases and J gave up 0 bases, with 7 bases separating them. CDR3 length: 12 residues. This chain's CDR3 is CSVGQSSYEQYF. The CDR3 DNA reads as TGCAGCGTTGGTCAGTCCTCCTACGAGCAGTACTTC.

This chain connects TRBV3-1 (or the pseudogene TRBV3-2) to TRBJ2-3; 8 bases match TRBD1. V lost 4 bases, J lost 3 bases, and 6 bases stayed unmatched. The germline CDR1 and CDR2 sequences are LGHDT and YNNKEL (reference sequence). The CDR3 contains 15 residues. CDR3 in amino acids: CASSPGGAGTDTQYF. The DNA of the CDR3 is TGTGCCAGCAGCCCAGGGGGCGCCGGGACAGATACGCAGTATTTT.

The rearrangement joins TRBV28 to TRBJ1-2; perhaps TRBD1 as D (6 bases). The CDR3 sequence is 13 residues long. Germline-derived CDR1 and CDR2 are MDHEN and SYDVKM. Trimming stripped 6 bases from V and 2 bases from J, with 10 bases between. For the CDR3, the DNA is TGTGCCAGCAGGCTCGGGACAAACTATGGCTACACCTTC. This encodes CASRLGTNYGYTF.

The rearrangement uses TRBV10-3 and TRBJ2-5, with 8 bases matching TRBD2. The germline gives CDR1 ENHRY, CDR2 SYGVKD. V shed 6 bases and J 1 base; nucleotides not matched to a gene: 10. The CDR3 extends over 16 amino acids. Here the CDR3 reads CAISRTGGGFQETQYF. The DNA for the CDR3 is TGTGCCATCAGCCGTACGGGGGGGGGCTTCCAAGAGACCCAGTACTTC.

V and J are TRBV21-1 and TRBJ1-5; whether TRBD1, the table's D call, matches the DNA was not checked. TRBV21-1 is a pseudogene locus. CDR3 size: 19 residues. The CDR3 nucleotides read TGTGCCAGCAGCGAAAGTCCCAACGGCCTGGGACAGGGCGATCAGCCCCAGCATTTT. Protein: CASSESPNGLGQGDQPQHF.

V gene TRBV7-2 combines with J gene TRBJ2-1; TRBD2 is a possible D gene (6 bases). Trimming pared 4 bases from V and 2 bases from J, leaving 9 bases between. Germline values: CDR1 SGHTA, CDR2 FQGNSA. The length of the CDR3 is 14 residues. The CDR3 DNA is TGTGCCAGCAGCTCCCGACTAGCCTACAATGAGCAGTTCTTC. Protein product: CASSSRLAYNEQFF.

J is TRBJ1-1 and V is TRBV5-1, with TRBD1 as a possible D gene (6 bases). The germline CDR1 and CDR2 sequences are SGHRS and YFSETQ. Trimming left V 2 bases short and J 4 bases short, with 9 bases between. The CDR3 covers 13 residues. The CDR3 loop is CASSLGGVTEAFF. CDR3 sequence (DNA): TGCGCCAGCAGCTTAGGGGGGGTCACTGAAGCTTTCTTT. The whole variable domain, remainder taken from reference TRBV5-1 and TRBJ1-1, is KAGVTQTPRYLIKTRGQQVTLSCSPISGHRSVSWYQQTPGQGLQFLFEYFSETQRNKGNFPGRFSGRQFSNSRSEMNVSTLELGDSALYLCASSLGGVTEAFFGQGTRLTVV.

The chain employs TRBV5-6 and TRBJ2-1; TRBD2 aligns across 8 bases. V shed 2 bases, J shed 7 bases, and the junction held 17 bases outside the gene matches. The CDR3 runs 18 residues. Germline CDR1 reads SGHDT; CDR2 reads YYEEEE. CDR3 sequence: CASSFSGGRHLRANEQFF. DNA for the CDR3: TGTGCCAGCAGCTTTAGTGGCGGGAGGCACCTTAGAGCAAATGAGCAGTTCTTC.

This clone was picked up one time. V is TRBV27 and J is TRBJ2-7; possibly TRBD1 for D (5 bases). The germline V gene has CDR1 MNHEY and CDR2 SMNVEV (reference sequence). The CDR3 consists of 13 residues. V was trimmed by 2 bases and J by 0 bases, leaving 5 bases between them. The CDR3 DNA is TGTGCCAGCAGTTTAGGACACTCCTACGAGCAGTACTTC. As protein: CASSLGHSYEQYF.

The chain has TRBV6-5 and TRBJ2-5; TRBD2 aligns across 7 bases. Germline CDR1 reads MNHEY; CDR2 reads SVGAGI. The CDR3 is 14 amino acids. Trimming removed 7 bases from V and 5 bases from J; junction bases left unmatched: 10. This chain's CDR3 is CASKSGGSWETQYF. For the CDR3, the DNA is TGTGCCAGCAAATCAGGCGGGAGCTGGGAGACCCAGTACTTC.

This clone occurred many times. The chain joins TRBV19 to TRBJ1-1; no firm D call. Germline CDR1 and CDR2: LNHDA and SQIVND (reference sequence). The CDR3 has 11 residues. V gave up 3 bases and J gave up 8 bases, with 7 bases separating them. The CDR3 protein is CASSIQSEAFF. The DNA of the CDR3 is TGTGCCAGTAGTATCCAGTCCGAAGCTTTCTTT.

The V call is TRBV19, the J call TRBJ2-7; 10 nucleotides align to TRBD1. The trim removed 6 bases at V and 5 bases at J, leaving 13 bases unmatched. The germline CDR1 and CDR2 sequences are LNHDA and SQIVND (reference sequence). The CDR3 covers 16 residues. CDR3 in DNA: TGTGCCAGTAGCCCCCCGTGGGGACAGGGGTCCCACGAGCAGTACTTC. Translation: CASSPPWGQGSHEQYF. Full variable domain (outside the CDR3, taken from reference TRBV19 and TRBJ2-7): DGGITQSPKYLFRKEGQNVTLSCEQNLNHDAMYWYRQDPGQGLRLIYYSQIVNDFQKGDIAEGYSVSREKKESFPLTVTSAQKNPTAFYLCASSPPWGQGSHEQYFGPGTRLTVT.

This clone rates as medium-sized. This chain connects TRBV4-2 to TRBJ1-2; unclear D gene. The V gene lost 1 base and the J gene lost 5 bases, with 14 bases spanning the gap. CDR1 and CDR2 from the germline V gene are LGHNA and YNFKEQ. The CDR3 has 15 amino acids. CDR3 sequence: CASSQVLESVYGYTF. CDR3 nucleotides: TGTGCCAGCAGCCAAGTCCTAGAATCAGTGTATGGCTACACCTTC.

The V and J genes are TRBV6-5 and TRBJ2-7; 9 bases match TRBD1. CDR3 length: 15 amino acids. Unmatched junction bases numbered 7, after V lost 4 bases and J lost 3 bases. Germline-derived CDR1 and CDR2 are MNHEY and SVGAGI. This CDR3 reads CASSSTGGSGYEQYF. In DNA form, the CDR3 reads TGTGCCAGCAGTTCGACAGGGGGTAGTGGCTACGAGCAGTACTTC.

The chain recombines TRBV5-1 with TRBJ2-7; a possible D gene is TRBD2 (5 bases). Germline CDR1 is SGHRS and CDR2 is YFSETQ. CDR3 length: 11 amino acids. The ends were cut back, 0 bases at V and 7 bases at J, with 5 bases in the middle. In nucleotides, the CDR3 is TGCGCCAGCAGCTTGGGGACTGAGCAGTACTTC. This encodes CASSLGTEQYF.

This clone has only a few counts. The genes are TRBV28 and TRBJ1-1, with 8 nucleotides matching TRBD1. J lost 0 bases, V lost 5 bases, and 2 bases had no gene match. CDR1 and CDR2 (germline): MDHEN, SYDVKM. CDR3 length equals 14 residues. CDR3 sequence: CASSTTGVNTEAFF. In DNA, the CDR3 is TGTGCCAGCAGTACGACAGGGGTGAACACTGAAGCTTTCTTT.

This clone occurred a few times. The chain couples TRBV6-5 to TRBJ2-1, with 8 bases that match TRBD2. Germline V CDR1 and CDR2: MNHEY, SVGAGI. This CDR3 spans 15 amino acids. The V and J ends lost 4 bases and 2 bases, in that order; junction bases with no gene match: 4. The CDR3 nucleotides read TGTGCCAGCAGTTTACTAGCGGAAACCTACAATGAGCAGTTCTTC. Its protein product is CASSLLAETYNEQFF.

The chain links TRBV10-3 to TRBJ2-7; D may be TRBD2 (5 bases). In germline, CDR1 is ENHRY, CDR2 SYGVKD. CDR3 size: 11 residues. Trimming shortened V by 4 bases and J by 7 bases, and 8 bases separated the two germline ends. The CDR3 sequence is CAISASWEQYF. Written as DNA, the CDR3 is TGTGCCATCAGTGCTAGCTGGGAGCAGTACTTC.

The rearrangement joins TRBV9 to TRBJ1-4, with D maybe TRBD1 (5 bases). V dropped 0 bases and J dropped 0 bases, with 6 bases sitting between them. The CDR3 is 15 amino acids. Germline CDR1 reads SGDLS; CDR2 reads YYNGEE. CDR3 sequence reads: CASSVEQATNEKLFF. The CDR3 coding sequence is TGTGCCAGCAGCGTAGAACAGGCAACTAATGAAAAACTGTTTTTT.

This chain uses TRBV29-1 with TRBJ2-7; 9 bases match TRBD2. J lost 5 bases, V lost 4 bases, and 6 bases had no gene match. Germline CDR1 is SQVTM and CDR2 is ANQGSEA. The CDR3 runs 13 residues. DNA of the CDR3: TGCAGCGTTGGAGCGGGAGGTGGCAACGAGCAGTACTTC. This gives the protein CSVGAGGGNEQYF.

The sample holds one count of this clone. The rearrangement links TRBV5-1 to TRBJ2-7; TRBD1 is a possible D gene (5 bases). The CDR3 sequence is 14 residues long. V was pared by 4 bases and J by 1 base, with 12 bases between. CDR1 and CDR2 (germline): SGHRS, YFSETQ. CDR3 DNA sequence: TGCGCCAGCAGCGGCCCGCAGGGTTCCTACGAGCAGTACTTC. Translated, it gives CASSGPQGSYEQYF.

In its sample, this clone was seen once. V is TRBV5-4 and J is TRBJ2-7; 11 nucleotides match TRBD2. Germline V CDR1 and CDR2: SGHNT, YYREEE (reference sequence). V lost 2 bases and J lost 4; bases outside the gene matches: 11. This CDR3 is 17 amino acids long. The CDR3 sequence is CASSFLSGRAVHYEQYF. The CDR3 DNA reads TGTGCCAGCAGCTTCCTTAGCGGGAGGGCCGTGCATTACGAGCAGTACTTC.

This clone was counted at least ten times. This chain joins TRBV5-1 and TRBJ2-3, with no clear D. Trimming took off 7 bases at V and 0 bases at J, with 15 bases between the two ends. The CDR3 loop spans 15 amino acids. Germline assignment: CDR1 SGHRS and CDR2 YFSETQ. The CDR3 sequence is CASRPDWPSTDTQYF. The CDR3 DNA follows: TGCGCCAGCCGTCCAGACTGGCCTAGCACAGATACGCAGTATTTT. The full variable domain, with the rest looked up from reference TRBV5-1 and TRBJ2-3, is KAGVTQTPRYLIKTRGQQVTLSCSPISGHRSVSWYQQTPGQGLQFLFEYFSETQRNKGNFPGRFSGRQFSNSRSEMNVSTLELGDSALYLCASRPDWPSTDTQYFGPGTRLTVL.